Listed below are T cell receptor beta chains from one sample, sequenced in a study of blood T cell repertoires in COVID-19. TCRdb's table, derived via immunoSEQ multiplex PCR, lists solely in-frame clones and lacks some. The sample lists roughly 200,000 clones, roughly 82% occurring once. The specimen sequenced was peripheral blood. The origin of the receptors is a woman aged 55-69 years with COVID-19, enrolled during active disease. Both conserved end residues are part of each CDR3. D genes are given only for firm matches. Part of the rows lack a size; the others show once, few, many or a class for expanded clones.

v_gene: TRBV30; d_gene: .; abundance: once; j_gene: TRBJ2-1; CDR3nt: TGTGCCTGGAGTGTATATTGGAGCGATGGAGCGCTCTCCTACAATGAGCAGTTCTTC; CDR3aa: CAWSVYWSDGALSYNEQFF
v_gene: TRBV5-1; d_gene: .; abundance: many; j_gene: TRBJ2-2; CDR3nt: TGCGCCAGCAGCTTGGAGGGGCTCTACACCGGGGAGCTGTTTTTT; CDR3aa: CASSLEGLYTGELFF
v_gene: TRBV29-1; d_gene: .; abundance: .; j_gene: TRBJ1-1; CDR3nt: TGCAGCGTTGAAGAGGGGCTCACTGAAGCTTTCTTT; CDR3aa: CSVEEGLTEAFF
v_gene: TRBV5-6; d_gene: TRBD1; abundance: .; j_gene: TRBJ1-5; CDR3nt: TGTGCCAGCAGCTTGGGAGGGACAGGTGATAGCAATCAGCCCCAGCATTTT; CDR3aa: CASSLGGTGDSNQPQHF
v_gene: TRBV6-4; d_gene: TRBD2; abundance: .; j_gene: TRBJ2-1; CDR3nt: TGTGCCAGCAAGCCGAGACTAGCGGGTCTCAATGAGCAGTTCTTC; CDR3aa: CASKPRLAGLNEQFF
v_gene: TRBV25-1; d_gene: TRBD1; abundance: .; j_gene: TRBJ1-6; CDR3nt: TGTGCCAGCAGACACGGGACAGTGAATTCACCCCTCCACTTT; CDR3aa: CASRHGTVNSPLHF
v_gene: TRBV7-2; d_gene: TRBD2; abundance: .; j_gene: TRBJ2-7; CDR3nt: TGTGCCAGCAGCTTATCTAGCGGGATCACCTACGAGCAGTACTTC; CDR3aa: CASSLSSGITYEQYF
v_gene: TRBV9; d_gene: TRBD1; abundance: .; j_gene: TRBJ2-1; CDR3nt: TGTGCCAGCAGCGTAGGGGCCCGGGACAGGGTTGATGAGCAGTTCTTC; CDR3aa: CASSVGARDRVDEQFF
v_gene: TRBV9; d_gene: .; abundance: .; j_gene: TRBJ2-1; CDR3nt: TGTGCCAGCAGCGTAGACAGGGCTAATGAGCAGTTCTTC; CDR3aa: CASSVDRANEQFF
v_gene: TRBV6-2/TRBV6-3; d_gene: TRBD1; abundance: .; j_gene: TRBJ1-1; CDR3nt: TGTGCCAGCAGTTACTCGGGCAGGGGGGTAGGAGCTTTCTTT; CDR3aa: CASSYSGRGVGAFF
v_gene: TRBV16; d_gene: .; abundance: .; j_gene: TRBJ2-7; CDR3nt: TGTGCCAGCAGCCAATTAGGCAGCGCCTCCCCGTACTTC; CDR3aa: CASSQLGSASPYF
v_gene: TRBV5-4; d_gene: TRBD1; abundance: once; j_gene: TRBJ2-7; CDR3nt: TGTGCCAGCAGTGCGACAGGGGGCCCCTACGAGCAGTACTTC; CDR3aa: CASSATGGPYEQYF
v_gene: TRBV28; d_gene: .; abundance: .; j_gene: TRBJ1-4; CDR3nt: TGTGCCAGTCGAGACGGGGGTCCTCGGGAAAAACTGTTTTTT; CDR3aa: CASRDGGPREKLFF
v_gene: TRBV9; d_gene: .; abundance: .; j_gene: TRBJ1-2; CDR3nt: TGTGCCAGCAGCGTGTTCGGGCAGGGCAGCTATGGCTACACCTTC; CDR3aa: CASSVFGQGSYGYTF
v_gene: TRBV14; d_gene: .; abundance: .; j_gene: TRBJ2-2; CDR3nt: TGTGCCAGCAGCCGGGGACTGGGCAACACCGGGGAGCTGTTTTTT; CDR3aa: CASSRGLGNTGELFF
v_gene: TRBV7-7; d_gene: .; abundance: once; j_gene: TRBJ2-3; CDR3nt: TGTGCTAGCAGCTTAGTGCTGGGTACAGCAGATACGCAGTATTTT; CDR3aa: CASSLVLGTADTQYF
v_gene: TRBV7-2; d_gene: TRBD2; abundance: once; j_gene: TRBJ2-3; CDR3nt: TGTGCCAGCAAGAGGACTAGCGGGAGTTTTACAGATACGCAGTATTTT; CDR3aa: CASKRTSGSFTDTQYF
v_gene: TRBV21-1; d_gene: .; abundance: .; j_gene: TRBJ2-1; CDR3nt: TGTGCCATGAGCAAGGGACAGGGTTACAATGAGCAGTTCTTC; CDR3aa: CAMSKGQGYNEQFF
v_gene: TRBV6-5; d_gene: .; abundance: .; j_gene: TRBJ1-6; CDR3nt: TGTGCCAGCAGTTACTCGAGGCAGGGTAATTCACCCCTCCACTTT; CDR3aa: CASSYSRQGNSPLHF
v_gene: TRBV18; d_gene: TRBD1; abundance: .; j_gene: TRBJ2-3; CDR3nt: TGTGCCAGCTCACCAGCCCGGGACAGGGTTTTCGATACGCAGTATTTT; CDR3aa: CASSPARDRVFDTQYF
v_gene: TRBV2; d_gene: TRBD1; abundance: .; j_gene: TRBJ1-2; CDR3nt: TGTGCCAAATCTGGGACAGGGGTTTCGTACTTC; CDR3aa: CAKSGTGVSYF
v_gene: TRBV28; d_gene: .; abundance: .; j_gene: TRBJ1-1; CDR3nt: TGTGCCAGCAGTCCGAAGGGGCTACCAACGAGAGAAGCTTTCTTT; CDR3aa: CASSPKGLPTREAFF
v_gene: TRBV5-4; d_gene: .; abundance: few; j_gene: TRBJ1-1; CDR3nt: TGTGCCAGCAGTTCGGGGACTTATTCTTTTACTGAAGCTTTCTTT; CDR3aa: CASSSGTYSFTEAFF
v_gene: TRBV7-9; d_gene: .; abundance: .; j_gene: TRBJ1-2; CDR3nt: TGTGCCAGCAGCCTGGGGGGGAACTATGGCTACACCTTC; CDR3aa: CASSLGGNYGYTF
v_gene: TRBV4-2; d_gene: TRBD1; abundance: .; j_gene: TRBJ1-5; CDR3nt: TGTGCCAGCAGCCAAGAAGTGGGCAGGGGGCAAAATCAGCCCCAGCATTTT; CDR3aa: CASSQEVGRGQNQPQHF
v_gene: TRBV15; d_gene: .; abundance: .; j_gene: TRBJ1-1; CDR3nt: TGTGCCACCAGCAGAGTAGGGAGGAACACTGAAGCTTTCTTT; CDR3aa: CATSRVGRNTEAFF
v_gene: TRBV28; d_gene: .; abundance: .; j_gene: TRBJ1-2; CDR3nt: TGTGCCAGCAGGCCCTCGACAGTCTATGGCTACACCTTC; CDR3aa: CASRPSTVYGYTF
v_gene: TRBV28; d_gene: .; abundance: .; j_gene: TRBJ2-5; CDR3nt: TGTGCCAGCAGTCCCCTTAAGGACTCCCGGAGTGAGACCCAGTACTTC; CDR3aa: CASSPLKDSRSETQYF
v_gene: TRBV24-1; d_gene: TRBD1; abundance: .; j_gene: TRBJ2-2; CDR3nt: TGTGCCACCAGTGCGACAGGGGGGACCGCCGGGGAGCTGTTTTTT; CDR3aa: CATSATGGTAGELFF
v_gene: TRBV9; d_gene: .; abundance: .; j_gene: TRBJ1-3; CDR3nt: TGTGCCAGCAGCTCCAGGGTTGGGAACACCATATATTTT; CDR3aa: CASSSRVGNTIYF
v_gene: TRBV3-1/TRBV3-2; d_gene: .; abundance: .; j_gene: TRBJ2-7; CDR3nt: TGTGCCAGCACCCCGGCAGGGGCGCGAATTAGCGAGCAGTACTTC; CDR3aa: CASTPAGARISEQYF
v_gene: TRBV6-5; d_gene: .; abundance: once; j_gene: TRBJ2-2; CDR3nt: TGTGCCAGCAAAGACTACTTCACCACCGGGGAGCTGTTTTTT; CDR3aa: CASKDYFTTGELFF
v_gene: TRBV11-2; d_gene: .; abundance: .; j_gene: TRBJ2-6; CDR3nt: TGTGCCAGCAGCTCGGGAAAGGACAGCTCTGGGGCCAACGTCCTGACTTTC; CDR3aa: CASSSGKDSSGANVLTF
v_gene: TRBV7-9; d_gene: .; abundance: .; j_gene: TRBJ1-3; CDR3nt: TGTGCCAGCAGGCCGACCGGGGGACGGACTACTGGAAACACCATATATTTT; CDR3aa: CASRPTGGRTTGNTIYF
v_gene: TRBV12-3/TRBV12-4; d_gene: .; abundance: .; j_gene: TRBJ2-2; CDR3nt: TGTGCCAGCAGTTTAAGGGGTCCCGGGGAGCTGTTTTTT; CDR3aa: CASSLRGPGELFF
v_gene: TRBV12-3/TRBV12-4; d_gene: TRBD1; abundance: few; j_gene: TRBJ2-7; CDR3nt: TGTGCCAGCAGTTCTAGGGACAGACACGAGCAGTACTTC; CDR3aa: CASSSRDRHEQYF
v_gene: TRBV25-1; d_gene: .; abundance: once; j_gene: TRBJ1-6; CDR3nt: TGTGCCAGCAGTGATTCGGGACAACTAAATTCACCCCTCCACTTT; CDR3aa: CASSDSGQLNSPLHF
v_gene: TRBV27; d_gene: TRBD1; abundance: few; j_gene: TRBJ1-2; CDR3nt: TGTGCCAGCGGACAGGGAAACTATGGCTACACCTTC; CDR3aa: CASGQGNYGYTF
v_gene: TRBV10-2; d_gene: .; abundance: .; j_gene: TRBJ1-1; CDR3nt: TGCGCCAGCAGTGAGTCAGGGGTCGCTGAAGCTTTCTTT; CDR3aa: CASSESGVAEAFF
v_gene: TRBV27; d_gene: .; abundance: .; j_gene: TRBJ1-1; CDR3nt: TGTGCCAGCAGAGTGTCAGGGCCGAACACTGAAGCTTTCTTT; CDR3aa: CASRVSGPNTEAFF
v_gene: TRBV12-3/TRBV12-4; d_gene: TRBD1; abundance: .; j_gene: TRBJ2-5; CDR3nt: TGTGCCAGCAGTTTGGGACAGGGCTGCTACTTC; CDR3aa: CASSLGQGCYF
v_gene: TRBV27; d_gene: .; abundance: .; j_gene: TRBJ1-2; CDR3nt: TGTGCCAGCAGTGGGGGGGCGGGAGGCTACACCTTC; CDR3aa: CASSGGAGGYTF
v_gene: TRBV5-1; d_gene: .; abundance: once; j_gene: TRBJ2-7; CDR3nt: TGCGCCAGCAGCTTGGCCCCCGGGGACTACGAGCAGTACTTC; CDR3aa: CASSLAPGDYEQYF
v_gene: TRBV18; d_gene: .; abundance: .; j_gene: TRBJ2-7; CDR3nt: TGTGCCAGCTCACCAAGGGGGAACTACGAGCAGTACTTC; CDR3aa: CASSPRGNYEQYF
v_gene: TRBV9; d_gene: TRBD2; abundance: .; j_gene: TRBJ2-1; CDR3nt: TGTGCCAGCAGCGTAGCTCTAGCGGGGGGGGCAGCCTACAATGAGCAGTTCTTC; CDR3aa: CASSVALAGGAAYNEQFF
v_gene: TRBV6-6; d_gene: TRBD1; abundance: once; j_gene: TRBJ1-4; CDR3nt: TGTGCCAGCAGCGGACTTGGACAGGGTGGCGAAAAACTGTTTTTT; CDR3aa: CASSGLGQGGEKLFF
v_gene: TRBV9; d_gene: .; abundance: .; j_gene: TRBJ1-1; CDR3nt: TGTGCCAGCAGCGTAGTAAGCGGGCAGGCGGGGACTGAAGCTTTCTTT; CDR3aa: CASSVVSGQAGTEAFF